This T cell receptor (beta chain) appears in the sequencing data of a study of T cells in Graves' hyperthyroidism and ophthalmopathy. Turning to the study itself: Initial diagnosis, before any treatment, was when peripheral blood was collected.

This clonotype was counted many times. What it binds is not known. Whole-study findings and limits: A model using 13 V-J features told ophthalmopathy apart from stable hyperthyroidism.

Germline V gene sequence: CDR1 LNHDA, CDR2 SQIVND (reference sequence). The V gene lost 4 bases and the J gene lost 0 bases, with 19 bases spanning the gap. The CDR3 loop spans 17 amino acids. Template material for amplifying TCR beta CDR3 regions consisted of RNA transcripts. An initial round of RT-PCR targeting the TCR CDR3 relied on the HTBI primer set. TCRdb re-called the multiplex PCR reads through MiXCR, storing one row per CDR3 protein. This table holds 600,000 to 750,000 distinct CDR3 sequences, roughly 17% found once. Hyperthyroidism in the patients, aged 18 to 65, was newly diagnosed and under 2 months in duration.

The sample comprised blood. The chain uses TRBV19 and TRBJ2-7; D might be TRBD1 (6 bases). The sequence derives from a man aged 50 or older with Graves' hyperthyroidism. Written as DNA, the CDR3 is TGTGCCAGTAGTACCGGGCCACGACAGGCGAGCTCCTACGAGCAGTACTTC. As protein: CASSTGPRQASSYEQYF.